This TCR beta chain was recorded in a study of cytomegalovirus exposure and HLA in healthy donors. Findings and limits, study-wide: Indistinguishable V segments, including TRBV6-2 and TRBV6-3, were excluded.

There are 15 residues in the CDR3. Per the germline V gene, CDR1 is LGHNA and CDR2 is YNFKEQ. With 0 bases removed from V and 7 bases from J, the gap between germline ends came to 10 bases. Of note for this clone: Its antigen remains unknown.

Use of 60 Vbeta and 13 Jbeta primers characterized the PCR. The method was immunoSEQ multiplex PCR; TCRdb's version includes in-frame clones alone and lacks a portion of them. The sample has approximately 140,000 clones, roughly 62% seen once. The gene calls are TRBV4-2 and TRBJ1-6; D gene uncertain. Input material: PBMCs. This receptor was taken from a male donor in good health and CMV-seronegative. The CDR3 bases are TGTGCCAGCAGCCAAGAGAGAACAGTAAATTCACCCCTCCACTTT. Its translation: CASSQERTVNSPLHF.